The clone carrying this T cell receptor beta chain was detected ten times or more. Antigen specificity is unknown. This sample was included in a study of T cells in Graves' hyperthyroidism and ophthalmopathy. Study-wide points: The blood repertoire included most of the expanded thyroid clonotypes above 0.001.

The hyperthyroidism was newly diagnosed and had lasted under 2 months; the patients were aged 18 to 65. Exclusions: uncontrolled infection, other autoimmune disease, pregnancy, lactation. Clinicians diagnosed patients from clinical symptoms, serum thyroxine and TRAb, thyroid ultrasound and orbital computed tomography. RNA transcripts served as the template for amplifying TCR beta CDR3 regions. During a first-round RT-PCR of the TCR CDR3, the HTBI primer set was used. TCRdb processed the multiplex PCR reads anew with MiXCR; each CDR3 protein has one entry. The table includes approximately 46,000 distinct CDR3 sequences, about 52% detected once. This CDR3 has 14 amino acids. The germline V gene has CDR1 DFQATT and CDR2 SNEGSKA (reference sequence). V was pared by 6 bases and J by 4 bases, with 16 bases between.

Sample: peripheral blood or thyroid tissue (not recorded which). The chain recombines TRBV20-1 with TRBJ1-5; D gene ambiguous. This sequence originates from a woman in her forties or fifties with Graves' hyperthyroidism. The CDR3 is CSARVVGPNQPQHF. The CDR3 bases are TGCAGTGCCCGTGTGGTAGGACCGAATCAGCCCCAGCATTTT.